This record covers a single TCR beta chain. TCRdb fed the RT-PCR reads into MiXCR, producing one record per CDR3 protein. The data hold about 570,000 distinct CDR3 sequences, with over 9% observed a single time. This specimen comes from a study of response to subunit inactivated influenza vaccine. Trimming took off 4 bases at V and 5 bases at J, with 17 bases between the two ends. CDR3 size: 15 residues. Germline V gene sequence: CDR1 SEHNR, CDR2 FQNEAQ (reference sequence). This sample also belongs to another study, concerning T cells expressing NK-cell markers. This second study says: TCR beta libraries carry UMIs added by 5'RACE template switching.

The material was PBMCs from blood, obtained on the day of vaccination. The rearrangement joins TRBV7-9 to TRBJ2-5; D assignment may be TRBD1 or TRBD2 (6 bases each). The sequence came from a man in his fifties or sixties who received an inactivated influenza vaccine. The CDR3: CASSYAVRGRETQYF. DNA for the CDR3: TGTGCCAGCAGCTACGCCGTCCGGGGGCGGGAGACCCAGTACTTC.